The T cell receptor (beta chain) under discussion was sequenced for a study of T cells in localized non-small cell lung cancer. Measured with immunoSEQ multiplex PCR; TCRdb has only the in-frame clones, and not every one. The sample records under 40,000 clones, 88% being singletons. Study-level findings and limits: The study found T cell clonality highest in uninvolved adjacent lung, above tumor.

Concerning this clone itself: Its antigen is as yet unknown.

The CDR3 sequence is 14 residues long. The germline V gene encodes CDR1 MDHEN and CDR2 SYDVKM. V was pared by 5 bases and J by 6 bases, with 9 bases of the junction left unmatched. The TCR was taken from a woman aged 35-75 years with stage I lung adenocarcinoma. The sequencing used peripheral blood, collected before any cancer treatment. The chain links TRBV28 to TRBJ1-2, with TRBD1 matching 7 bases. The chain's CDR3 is CASSTWDRKDGYTF. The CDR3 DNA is TGTGCCAGCAGTACCTGGGACAGAAAGGATGGCTACACCTTC.